This T cell receptor beta chain was captured in a study of cytotoxic CD8 clonotypes in ibrutinib-treated CLL. Study information: Response samples were taken after a median about 12 months of treatment, range 6 to 36. Findings and limits, study-wide: Shared public clonotypes were rare, and on treatment they either got smaller or stayed the same. Higher circulating CD8+ T-cell counts strongly accompanied higher baseline clonality, above age-matched healthy donors.

The planned depth of sequencing spanned 1 in 200,000 to 1 in 1 million T cells. Assay: immunoSEQ multiplex PCR; the TCRdb copy retains only in-frame clones and omits some. The repertoire holds 120,000 to 150,000 clones, with 70% to 85% as singletons. As concerns this clone: What it recognizes is unknown.

Trimming stripped 5 bases from V and 5 bases from J, with 16 bases between. Germline CDR1 and CDR2: SGHAT and FQNNGV. The CDR3 is made up of 14 amino acids. The sequencing used PBMCs, collected after 12 months of ibrutinib treatment. V gene TRBV11-2 combines with J gene TRBJ2-7; D is uncertain. This sequence originates from a human donor with chronic lymphocytic leukemia. For the CDR3, the DNA is TGTGCCAGCAGCCGCTATGGGGTTATCGACGAGCAGTACTTC. It specifies CASSRYGVIDEQYF.